The 9 T cell receptor beta chains below all came from one sample that was sequenced in a study of CD8 T cells in ankylosing spondylitis. Study conclusions and caveats: A motif in TCR beta, a set of about eight highly homologous variants, appeared characteristic of ankylosing spondylitis blood.

No cognate antigen is known for these TCRs. In TCRdb, the 5' RACE reads were re-called with MiXCR into one record per CDR3 protein. The data contain around 890,000 distinct CDR3 sequences, about 11% of them singletons. Sequencing used blood, either unsorted or a sorted T cell fraction (not recorded which). Every receptor here comes from a male donor with ankylosing spondylitis.

The chain has TRBV7-2 and TRBJ2-2, with a possible D match to TRBD1 (7 bases). Germline CDR1 reads SGHTA; CDR2 reads FQGNSA. Trimming left V 5 bases short and J 7 bases short, with 14 bases between. The CDR3 is 14 residues long. This CDR3 is CASSHDREVGELFF. CDR3 nucleotide sequence: TGTGCCAGCAGCCATGACAGGGAGGTCGGGGAGCTGTTTTTT.

This sequence joins TRBV18 and TRBJ1-1; 9 nucleotides align to TRBD1. The V gene end was trimmed by 6 bases and the J gene end by 4 bases; junction bases not matched to a gene: 15. Germline V gene data show CDR1 as KGHSH and CDR2 as LQKENI. This CDR3 region has 17 residues. CDR3 sequence: CASSLSFGTGRSTEAFF. In nucleotides, the CDR3 is TGTGCCAGCTCCCTGAGTTTTGGGACAGGGAGAAGCACTGAAGCTTTCTTT.

Remarks on this clonotype: A read error may account for a junction end that differs from germline. The rearrangement joins TRBV20-1 to TRBJ2-3; 8 bases agree with TRBD2. The germline CDR1 and CDR2 sequences are DFQATT and SNEGSKA (reference sequence). The CDR3 runs to 15 residues. The CDR3 coding sequence is TGCAGCGCTAGCGGGCAAGGTTTTCGCACAGATACGCAGTATTTT. It translates to CSASGQGFRTDTQYF.

This clonotype was recorded at least ten times. This chain uses TRBV20-1 with TRBJ2-1; D is possibly TRBD2 (7 bases). The CDR3 runs 12 residues. The ends were cut back, 3 bases at V and 14 bases at J, with 17 bases in the middle. Germline CDR1 and CDR2: DFQATT and SNEGSKA (reference sequence). CDR3 nucleotides: TGCAGTGCTAGCAAGGGGGGGTCAGGAGAGTTCTTC. Translating gives CSASKGGSGEFF.

This clonotype occurred many times. This rearrangement joins TRBV20-1 to TRBJ2-7; D may be TRBD2 (6 bases). The CDR3 totals 13 residues. The germline V gene encodes CDR1 DFQATT and CDR2 SNEGSKA (reference sequence). V lost 2 bases and J lost 6, with 14 bases in between. DNA for the CDR3: TGCAGTGCTAGAACGCCTGGGGGAGGCGAGCAGTACTTC. The encoded protein is CSARTPGGGEQYF.

In this sample, this clonotype turned up a few times. The CDR3 DNA reads as TGTGCCAGCTCCCAGCTGGGTAAAAGCTCCTACGAGCAGTACTTC. It translates to CASSQLGKSSYEQYF. The gene calls are TRBV11-2 and TRBJ2-7; D remains unclear. CDR3 length equals 15 residues. V lost 8 bases and J 0 bases, leaving 17 bases between the germline ends. CDR1 and CDR2 (germline): SGHAT, FQNNGV.

Here the CDR3 DNA reads TGTGCTAGTGGTTCGACTATAACAGGGGGCGGCTACACCTTC. Translation gives CASGSTITGGGYTF. The rearrangement links TRBV12-5 to TRBJ1-2; 9 nucleotides match TRBD1. Germline V gene data show CDR1 as LGHNT and CDR2 as FRNRAP. This CDR3 is built from 14 residues. V dropped 4 bases and J dropped 8; count of bases not matched to a gene: 8.

The chain couples TRBV6-5 to TRBJ1-4; TRBD1 is a possible D gene (5 bases). Germline CDR1 MNHEY, CDR2 SVGAGI. This CDR3 spans 16 amino acids. V shed 2 bases and J shed 0 bases, with 10 bases lying between them. CDR3 nucleotides: TGTGCCAGCAGTTACCGACCAGGGTCAACTAATGAAAAACTGTTTTTT. The encoded protein is CASSYRPGSTNEKLFF.

This clonotype was recorded many times. The chain employs TRBV2 and TRBJ1-1; no reliable D call. The CDR3 has 15 residues. Trimming left V 4 bases short and J 0 bases short, with 12 bases between. CDR1 SNHLY and CDR2 FYNNEI come from the germline V gene. Here the CDR3 DNA reads TGTGCCAGCAGTGCCCTCGGGTTCATGAACACTGAAGCTTTCTTT. It yields the protein CASSALGFMNTEAFF. The full variable domain, its missing parts supplied by reference TRBV2 and TRBJ1-1, is EPEVTQTPSHQVTQMGQEVILRCVPISNHLYFYWYRQILGQKVEFLVSFYNNEISEKSEIFDDQFSVERPDGSNFTLKIRSTKLEDSAMYFCASSALGFMNTEAFFGQGTRLTVV.